The 17 T cell receptor beta chains reported below all come from one sample, sequenced in a study of Graves' ophthalmopathy and Graves' hyperthyroidism. RNA transcripts provided the template for amplifying TCR beta CDR3 regions. Investigators did first-round RT-PCR with HTBI primers, then second-round multiplex PCR. In TCRdb, the multiplex PCR reads were re-called with MiXCR into one record per CDR3 protein. Altogether roughly 610,000 distinct CDR3 sequences are present, around a fifth being singletons, with the ten largest covering around 7%. Material for sequencing was peripheral blood. Source of these receptors: a woman under 30 with stable Graves' hyperthyroidism. Some clones in this sample may be carry-over from other donors' samples.

The chain is built from TRBV10-2 and TRBJ2-7; TRBD1 might be the D (5 bases). V was cut by 0 bases and J by 4 bases, with 16 bases left in between. The CDR3 is 16 amino acids. Germline assignment: CDR1 WSHSY and CDR2 SAAADI. The CDR3 here is CASSESRTWYRYEQYF. As DNA, the CDR3 is TGCGCCAGCAGTGAGTCTCGGACATGGTATCGTTACGAGCAGTACTTC.

The rearrangement links TRBV28 to TRBJ2-7, with a possible D match to TRBD2 (5 bases). CDR1 is MDHEN and CDR2 is SYDVKM in the germline V gene. This CDR3 spans 15 amino acids. V dropped 2 bases and J dropped 4 bases, with 15 bases sitting between them. CDR3 loop: CASSLVTMGEYEQYF. The CDR3 bases are TGTGCCAGCAGTTTAGTGACTATGGGAGAGTACGAGCAGTACTTC.

This clonotype showed up many times. This chain uses TRBV19 with TRBJ1-2, with D possibly being TRBD1 (5 bases). Germline V CDR1 and CDR2: LNHDA, SQIVND (reference sequence). The ends were cut back, 9 bases at V and 5 bases at J, with 10 bases in the middle. The CDR3 spans 11 residues. In DNA, the CDR3 is TGTGCCAGCCAGACAGCGTATGGCTACACCTTC. It is translated as CASQTAYGYTF.

This sequence joins TRBV7-2 and TRBJ2-4; D is possibly TRBD1 or TRBD2 (5 bases each). The CDR3 loop spans 14 amino acids. Trimming shortened V by 1 base and J by 2 bases, and 6 bases separated the two germline ends. Germline loops: CDR1 SGHTA, CDR2 FQGNSA. CDR3 region: CASSLGGSKNIQYF. CDR3 coding DNA: TGTGCCAGCAGCTTAGGGGGGTCCAAAAACATTCAGTACTTC.

This clonotype appeared a single time. With a much larger clone just one base away, this may be a read error. The V call is TRBV20-1, the J call TRBJ2-3, with 8 bases that match TRBD2. The CDR3 consists of 13 residues. Germline values: CDR1 DFQATT, CDR2 SNEGSKA (reference sequence). Trimming removed 6 bases from V and 12 bases from J; junction bases left unmatched: 14. CDR3 amino acids: CSAMGSGSDEQYF. In DNA, the CDR3 is TGCAGTGCAATGGGGAGCGGGAGTGATGAACAGTATTTT.

Many counts were recorded for this clonotype. Its ends do not fully match the called genes, so a read error is possible. The rearrangement joins TRBV19 to TRBJ2-7; TRBD1 might be the D (6 bases). This CDR3 has 14 residues. The germline V gene encodes CDR1 LNHDA and CDR2 SQIVND (reference sequence). The CDR3 DNA follows: TGTGCCAATAGTAAAGGTGGGGGCGAGACCGAGCAGTACTTC. This sequence encodes CANSKGGGETEQYF.

This clonotype was detected many times. The rearrangement uses TRBV19 and TRBJ1-1; unclear D gene. The CDR3 covers 14 residues. V gave up 9 bases and J gave up 1 base, with 15 bases separating them. CDR1 and CDR2 from the germline V gene are LNHDA and SQIVND (reference sequence). The CDR3 coding sequence is TGTGCCAGCGCGCCTGGCGGTCAGAACACTGAAGCTTTCTTT. As protein: CASAPGGQNTEAFF.

The rearrangement joins TRBV12-3 or TRBV12-4 to TRBJ2-7, with D perhaps TRBD1 or TRBD2 (6 bases each). The CDR3 consists of 12 residues. V was trimmed by 11 bases and J by 0 bases, leaving 11 bases between them. The CDR3 protein is CASEGDSYEQYF. In DNA form, the CDR3 reads TGTGCCTCGGAGGGGGACTCCTACGAGCAGTACTTC.

This chain connects TRBV6-2 or TRBV6-3 to TRBJ1-2; TRBD1 agrees at 7 bases. This CDR3 contains 14 residues. Losses at the gene ends were 8 bases for V and 2 bases for J; bases not matched to a gene: 8. Germline V gene data show CDR1 as MNHEY and CDR2 as SVGEGT. CDR3 amino acids: CASAEGQMNYGYTF. In nucleotides, the CDR3 is TGTGCCAGCGCGGAGGGACAGATGAACTATGGCTACACCTTC.

This clonotype has at least ten counts. The V and J genes are TRBV7-6 and TRBJ1-6, with D maybe TRBD1 (6 bases). Trimming took off 1 base at V and 7 bases at J, with 11 bases between the two ends. The CDR3 runs to 15 residues. Germline assignment: CDR1 SGHVS and CDR2 FNYEAQ. The CDR3, as DNA: TGTGCCAGCAGCTTAGTTTCAGGGGAAAATTCACCCCTCCACTTT. Residues: CASSLVSGENSPLHF.

This clonotype appeared many times. This rearrangement joins TRBV12-3 or TRBV12-4 to TRBJ1-2, with TRBD1 identical over 7 bases. Germline trimming cut 5 bases from V and 1 base from J; bases unmatched to any gene: 4. There are 14 residues in the CDR3. Here the CDR3 DNA reads TGTGCCAGCAGTCAACAGGGGATTAACTATGGCTACACCTTC. Protein: CASSQQGINYGYTF.

The chain couples TRBV18 to TRBJ2-5, with unresolved D. This CDR3 has 13 residues. Trimming removed 0 bases at V and 2 bases at J, with 4 bases between. CDR1 KGHSH and CDR2 LQKENI come from the germline V gene. The CDR3 here is CASSPPVQETQYF. DNA for the CDR3: TGTGCCAGCTCACCACCAGTTCAAGAGACCCAGTACTTC.

This clonotype was seen at least ten times. The chain joins TRBV6-1 to TRBJ1-1; possibly TRBD1 for D (5 bases). Germline V gene data show CDR1 as MNHNS and CDR2 as SASEGT. Trimming took off 7 bases at V and 3 bases at J, with 18 bases between the two ends. This CDR3 region has 15 residues. CDR3 sequence: CASIWGDFSDTEAFF. The CDR3, as DNA: TGTGCCAGCATCTGGGGGGACTTCTCTGACACTGAAGCTTTCTTT.

This clonotype was counted at least ten times. J is TRBJ1-5 and V is TRBV12-3 or TRBV12-4; 9 nucleotides agree with TRBD1. V lost 4 bases, J lost 7 bases, and 2 bases stayed unmatched. The CDR3 spans 13 residues. CDR3 sequence reads: CASSSDRGQPQHF. The CDR3 nucleotides are TGTGCCAGCAGTTCGGACAGGGGCCAGCCCCAGCATTTT.

This clonotype was counted ten times or more. The rearrangement links TRBV27 to TRBJ1-5; perhaps TRBD1 as D (6 bases). This CDR3 contains 16 residues. In germline, CDR1 is MNHEY, CDR2 SMNVEV (reference sequence). V lost 5 bases, J lost 1 base, and 15 bases lay in between. The CDR3 loop reads CASSHLPDRSNQPQHF. The DNA for the CDR3 is TGTGCCAGCAGTCATCTACCGGACAGAAGCAATCAGCCCCAGCATTTT.

This clonotype was observed many times. The chain carries TRBV20-1 and TRBJ2-7; no clear D. V was clipped by 0 bases and J by 5 bases, with 2 bases between them. The germline V gene has CDR1 DFQATT and CDR2 SNEGSKA (reference sequence). The CDR3 runs 10 residues. CDR3 nucleotides: TGCAGTGCTAGAGAAGACGAGCAGTACTTC. As protein: CSAREDEQYF.

Ten or more counts support this clonotype. The CDR3 region is CASSSTRTYTEAFF. The CDR3 DNA reads as TGTGCCAGCAGTTCTACAAGGACTTACACTGAAGCTTTCTTT. J is TRBJ1-1 and V is TRBV12-3 or TRBV12-4, with D unclear. V dropped 4 bases and J dropped 3 bases, with 12 bases sitting between them. The CDR3 runs 14 residues.